Following are 4 T cell receptor beta chains from one sample sequenced in a study of T-cell memory formation after mild COVID-19. TCRdb recomputed calls from the 5' RACE reads with MiXCR, one row per CDR3 protein. The data hold fewer than 650,000 distinct CDR3 sequences, with 20% to 25% observed a single time. Sequences were obtained from PBMCs or a T cell subset sorted from them (not recorded which). The receptors were gathered from an adult woman who had mild COVID-19 (a few samples of this study predate the infection). Cell type and time point are not known.

The J gene is TRBJ1-2, the V gene TRBV12-3 or TRBV12-4; 7 nucleotides align to TRBD1. This CDR3 has 12 amino acids. Germline trimming cut 4 bases from V and 6 bases from J; bases unmatched to any gene: 2. The CDR3 loop reads CASSWGQNGYTF. In nucleotides, the CDR3 is TGTGCCAGCAGTTGGGGACAGAATGGCTACACCTTC.

The chain employs TRBV13 and TRBJ2-1, with TRBD2 as a possible D gene (6 bases). With 2 bases removed from V and 13 bases from J, the gap between germline ends came to 9 bases. From germline, CDR1 is PRHDT and CDR2 FYEKMQ (reference sequence). The CDR3 consists of 11 residues. The CDR3 spells CASSLRLEQFF. The CDR3 DNA is TGTGCCAGCAGCTTACGACTAGAACAGTTCTTC.

This clonotype was counted only a few times. J is TRBJ1-5 and V is TRBV5-6; D possibly corresponds to TRBD1 (5 bases). In germline, CDR1 is SGHDT, CDR2 YYEEEE. The CDR3 totals 16 residues. Between the trimmed V and J ends, which lost 0 bases and 2 bases, there was a span of 12 bases. This CDR3 reads CASSLAGSRGNQPQHF. The CDR3 nucleotides are TGTGCCAGCAGCTTGGCCGGTAGCAGGGGCAATCAGCCCCAGCATTTT. Combining the CDR3 with reference TRBV5-6 and TRBJ1-5 gives the whole variable domain DAGVTQSPTHLIKTRGQQVTLRCSPKSGHDTVSWYQQALGQGPQFIFQYYEEEERQRGNFPDRFSGHQFPNYSSELNVNALLLGDSALYLCASSLAGSRGNQPQHFGDGTRLSIL.

The V call is TRBV5-8, the J call TRBJ1-1; a weak D match, TRBD1 (6 bases). Deletions cut 2 bases from V and 2 bases from J, with 10 bases between. The CDR3 is 14 residues long. Germline assignment: CDR1 SGHTS and CDR2 YDEGEE. The DNA for the CDR3 is TGTGCCAGCAGCTTCTGGACAGCCAACACTGAAGCTTTCTTT. This sequence encodes CASSFWTANTEAFF.